The 7 T cell receptor beta chains presented below share a single source sample, sequenced in a study of Ad26.COV2.S vaccination and SARS-CoV-2 variants. The protocol was immunoSEQ multiplex PCR, while the TCRdb copy is restricted to in-frame clones and leaves out a portion. The sample includes about 320,000 clones, around 84% of them seen just once. Treatment given: some 20 received Ad26.COV2.S at low or high dose, single or two shots; about five received placebo; per-sample allocation not given. Vaccine and placebo recipients were sampled on day 63 after the first injection. The sample in question was peripheral blood, obtained in a trial of Ad26.COV2.S vaccine versus placebo. The source is a person between 18 and 65 years old who received the Ad26.COV2.S COVID-19 vaccine or a placebo.

The gene calls are TRBV9 and TRBJ2-2, with a weak D call TRBD2 (5 bases). This CDR3 is 18 amino acids long. Deletions cut 3 bases from V and 6 bases from J, with 24 bases between. From germline, CDR1 is SGDLS and CDR2 YYNGEE. The CDR3 coding sequence is TGTGCCAGCAGCGAAGCGAGGACCCTAGCAGTCTGGGCCGGGGAGCTGTTTTTT. Translating it yields CASSEARTLAVWAGELFF.

The rearrangement joins TRBV7-9 to TRBJ1-5, with D tentatively TRBD1 (5 bases). CDR1 and CDR2 from the germline V gene are SEHNR and FQNEAQ (reference sequence). Trimming stripped 4 bases from V and 0 bases from J, with 10 bases between. The length of the CDR3 is 15 residues. In DNA, the CDR3 is TGTGCCAGCAGCTCCGGGACGGATAGCAATCAGCCCCAGCATTTT. Its protein product is CASSSGTDSNQPQHF.

The genes are TRBV15 and TRBJ1-3; D is uncertain. The CDR3 contains 15 residues. V lost 5 bases and J 0 bases, leaving 11 bases between the germline ends. Germline assignment: CDR1 LNHNV and CDR2 YYDKDF (reference sequence). CDR3 sequence reads: CATSSRHPSGNTIYF. The CDR3, as DNA: TGTGCCACCAGCTCGCGACATCCCTCTGGAAACACCATATATTTT.

The V and J genes are TRBV5-4 and TRBJ2-1, with TRBD2 matching 14 bases. The germline gives CDR1 SGHNT, CDR2 YYREEE (reference sequence). The CDR3 is 16 residues long. V dropped 0 bases and J dropped 9; count of bases not matched to a gene: 5. The CDR3 sequence is CASSLGLAGGPFEQFF. The DNA of the CDR3 is TGTGCCAGCAGCTTGGGACTAGCGGGGGGGCCGTTTGAGCAGTTCTTC.

The chain is built from TRBV7-8 and TRBJ1-2; no clear D. The V end lost 3 bases, the J end lost 8 bases, and 22 bases lay between the germline ends. There are 16 residues in the CDR3. Germline V gives CDR1 SGHVS, CDR2 FQNEAQ. CDR3 nucleotide sequence: TGTGCCAGCAGCTTGGAGAGGGCCAAAACCCCCCCGGGCTACACCTTC. Protein: CASSLERAKTPPGYTF.

J is TRBJ1-5 and V is TRBV7-8, with TRBD1 matching 9 bases. The CDR3 totals 15 residues. Trimming at V came to 5 bases and at J to 7 bases, leaving 9 bases not matched to a gene. Germline CDR1 reads SGHVS; CDR2 reads FQNEAQ. The CDR3 here is CASSISGTGLQPQHF. In nucleotides, the CDR3 is TGTGCCAGCAGCATTTCCGGGACAGGGCTGCAGCCCCAGCATTTT.

The rearrangement uses TRBV27 and TRBJ1-1; tentatively, D is TRBD1 (5 bases). CDR1 MNHEY and CDR2 SMNVEV come from the germline V gene (reference sequence). V lost 10 bases to trimming and J lost 0 bases, with 18 bases between them. The CDR3 covers 15 residues. The CDR3 sequence is CATKEDSLMNTEAFF. CDR3 DNA sequence: TGTGCCACTAAGGAAGACAGTCTCATGAACACTGAAGCTTTCTTT.